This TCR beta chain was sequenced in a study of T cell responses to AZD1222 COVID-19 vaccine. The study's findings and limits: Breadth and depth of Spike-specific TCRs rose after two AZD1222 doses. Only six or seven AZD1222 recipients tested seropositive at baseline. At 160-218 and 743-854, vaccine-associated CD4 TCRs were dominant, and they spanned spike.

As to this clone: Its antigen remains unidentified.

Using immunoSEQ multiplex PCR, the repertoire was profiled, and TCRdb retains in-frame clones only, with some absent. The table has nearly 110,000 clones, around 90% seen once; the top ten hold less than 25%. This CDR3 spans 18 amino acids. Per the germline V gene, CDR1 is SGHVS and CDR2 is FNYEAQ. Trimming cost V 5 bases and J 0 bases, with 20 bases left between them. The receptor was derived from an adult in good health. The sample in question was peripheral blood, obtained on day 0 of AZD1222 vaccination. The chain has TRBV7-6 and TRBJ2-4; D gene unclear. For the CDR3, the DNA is TGTGCCAGCAGCCGCCAGCCCATTACCGAACTAGCCAAAAACATTCAGTACTTC. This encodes CASSRQPITELAKNIQYF. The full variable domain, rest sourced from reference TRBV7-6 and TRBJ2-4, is GAGVSQSPRYKVTKRGQDVALRCDPISGHVSLYWYRQALGQGPEFLTYFNYEAQQDKSGLPNDRFSAERPEGSISTLTIQRTEQRDSAMYRCASSRQPITELAKNIQYFGAGTRLSVL.